The T cell receptor (beta chain) described here comes from a study of CD8 T cell repertoires and HIV-1 epitope variants. Using immunoSEQ multiplex PCR, the repertoire was profiled, and TCRdb retains in-frame clones only, with some absent. Altogether tens of thousands of clones are present, roughly 77% being singletons, with the ten largest covering 25% to 30%. The table lists this clone with a few counts. Trimming removed 5 bases at V and 6 bases at J, with 8 bases between. Germline V CDR1 and CDR2: MNHNS, SASEGT. CDR3 length: 11 residues. This sequence was found in a male donor with HIV. Sequencing was performed on uncultured baseline CD8+ T cells from peripheral blood mononuclear cells (PBMCs). The chain carries TRBV6-1 and TRBJ2-7; the D is unclear. The DNA of the CDR3 is TGTGCCAGCAGTCTTGTAGTCGAGCAGTACTTC. This gives the protein CASSLVVEQYF.